This T cell receptor beta chain was found in a study of control samples from healthy donors and cancer patients. CDR1 SQVTM and CDR2 ANQGSEA come from the germline V gene. The CDR3 totals 16 residues. V shed 7 bases and J 5 bases; nucleotides not matched to a gene: 13. Assay: immunoSEQ multiplex PCR; the TCRdb copy retains only in-frame clones and omits some. The sample holds about 120,000 clones, 75% to 90% seen once. The sequencing sample was made of PBMCs. This rearrangement joins TRBV29-1 to TRBJ2-5; 13 nucleotides line up with TRBD2. The clonotype comes from a woman in her forties or fifties with colorectal cancer. CDR3 bases: TGCAGCGCAGGGACAGGACTAGCGGGAGTGGGGGAGACCCAGTACTTC. Encoded protein: CSAGTGLAGVGETQYF.